This TCR beta chain was documented in a study of shared clonotypes between healthy human individuals. Running of the assay took place at deep level. Per the original methods: Because ImmunoSEQ provided only junction sequences with no quality scores, the filtering differed. Profiling relied on immunoSEQ multiplex PCR, and the TCRdb table lists in-frame clones only, not all of them. The V and J calls and clone size are taken from that table; D and trimming were inferred from the DNA. In the table there are nearly 2 million clones, approximately 94% of which are singletons. This CDR3 is built from 13 residues. Germline V CDR1 and CDR2: SEHNR, FQNEAQ (reference sequence). Trimming shortened V by 5 bases and J by 4 bases, and 11 bases separated the two germline ends. Naive-designated CD8 cells lacked CD45RO, were positively enriched for CCR7, and omitted terminally differentiated effector memory CD45RA+ cells.

Whole-study results and caveats: Rarefaction gave evidence that sorted-subset sequencing remained incomplete despite large depth. All-four-donor shared clonotypes had higher generation probabilities than non-shared clonotypes did.

On this clone: Its antigen remains unidentified.

The clonotype originates from a man aged 18 to 35 in good health. The chain carries TRBV7-9 and TRBJ2-5; no firm D call. Sequences were obtained from naive CD8+ T cells sorted from blood. The CDR3 protein is CASSEILRETQYF. For the CDR3, the DNA is TGTGCCAGCAGCGAGATCCTTCGAGAGACCCAGTACTTC.